Each of the 17 T cell receptor beta chains below was sequenced from the same sample in a study of cytomegalovirus exposure and HLA in healthy donors. 60 Vbeta and 13 Jbeta primers were used in PCR. Method: immunoSEQ multiplex PCR; TCRdb's copy keeps in-frame clones and lacks some. The data contain 150,000 to 200,000 clones, 75% of them singletons. Sample: PBMCs. Receptors were obtained from a woman between 40 and 55 years old in good health and CMV-seropositive.

V and J are TRBV9 and TRBJ2-5; tentatively, D is TRBD1 (6 bases). The CDR3 extends over 15 amino acids. Germline V lookup: CDR1 SGDLS, CDR2 YYNGEE. Between the trimmed V and J ends, which lost 0 bases and 5 bases, there was a span of 14 bases. The CDR3 sequence: CASSVEAGVFETQYF. The CDR3 nucleotides read TGTGCCAGCAGCGTAGAAGCAGGGGTTTTCGAGACCCAGTACTTC.

The chain couples TRBV19 to TRBJ1-1, with TRBD1 as a possible D gene (6 bases). Trimming took 5 bases from V and 6 from J, leaving 10 bases between them. The CDR3 runs to 12 residues. Germline values: CDR1 LNHDA, CDR2 SQIVND (reference sequence). The CDR3: CASSSNRAEAFF. As DNA, the CDR3 is TGTGCCAGTAGTTCCAACAGGGCTGAAGCTTTCTTT.

This clone was found a few times. This chain connects TRBV7-9 to TRBJ1-1; D not resolved. The CDR3 contains 14 residues. CDR1 is SEHNR and CDR2 is FQNEAQ in the germline V gene (reference sequence). The V end lost 4 bases, the J end lost 0 bases, and 9 bases lay between the germline ends. CDR3 protein: CASSSGRMNTEAFF. The CDR3 nucleotides read TGTGCCAGCAGCTCGGGTCGCATGAACACTGAAGCTTTCTTT.

With respect to this clone: Other DNA variants within this sample encode the same CDR3. CDR3 region: CASSFQGASGNTIYF. CDR3 nucleotide sequence: TGCGCCAGCAGCTTTCAGGGGGCGTCTGGAAACACCATATATTTT. The chain is built from TRBV5-1 and TRBJ1-3, with TRBD1 identical over 8 bases. There are 15 residues in the CDR3. J gave up 1 base and V 2 bases, and 2 bases lay outside the gene matches. From germline, CDR1 is SGHRS and CDR2 YFSETQ.

The gene calls are TRBV27 and TRBJ1-1; 9 bases are a match to TRBD1. With V trimmed by 4 bases and J by 11 bases, 8 bases remained unmatched. This CDR3 has 13 amino acids. The germline CDR1 and CDR2 sequences are MNHEY and SMNVEV (reference sequence). The CDR3 bases are TGTGCCAGCAGTTCTTACAGGGGGCGCCTGGCTTTCTTT. Its translation: CASSSYRGRLAFF.

The chain uses TRBV7-9 and TRBJ2-3; maybe TRBD2 (6 bases). The CDR3 is 16 residues long. V lost 5 bases to trimming and J lost 2 bases, with 17 bases between them. Germline V gene lookup returns CDR1 SEHNR and CDR2 FQNEAQ (reference sequence). CDR3 coding DNA: TGTGCCAGCAGCCAAAGCCGGGAGCCGCTCACAGATACGCAGTATTTT. This sequence encodes CASSQSREPLTDTQYF.

V is TRBV19 and J is TRBJ2-7, with 8 bases identical to TRBD1. Germline assignment: CDR1 LNHDA and CDR2 SQIVND (reference sequence). J was trimmed by 8 bases and V by 5 bases; bases with no gene match: 8. This CDR3 spans 13 amino acids. The CDR3 sequence is CASSEVQGAQQYF. For the CDR3, the DNA is TGTGCCAGTAGTGAAGTTCAGGGGGCACAGCAGTACTTC. Based on the CDR3 plus reference TRBV19 and TRBJ2-7, the full variable domain is DGGITQSPKYLFRKEGQNVTLSCEQNLNHDAMYWYRQDPGQGLRLIYYSQIVNDFQKGDIAEGYSVSREKKESFPLTVTSAQKNPTAFYLCASSEVQGAQQYFGPGTRLTVT.

The gene calls are TRBV4-3 and TRBJ1-1; D may be TRBD1 (6 bases). Deletions cut 0 bases from V and 4 bases from J, with 12 bases between. Germline values: CDR1 LGHNA, CDR2 YSLEER. The CDR3 consists of 15 residues. The CDR3 loop reads CASSQDRGGGTEAFF. CDR3 sequence (DNA): TGCGCCAGCAGCCAAGACAGGGGCGGGGGCACTGAAGCTTTCTTT.

The J gene is TRBJ1-3, the V gene TRBV6-1; tentatively, D is TRBD1 (6 bases). Trimming removed 5 bases from V and 4 bases from J, with 12 bases in between. The CDR3 has 14 residues. Germline lookup yields CDR1 MNHNS and CDR2 SASEGT. In DNA form, the CDR3 reads TGTGCCAGCAGTTATGGCGGACAGGGAAACACCATATATTTT. It codes for CASSYGGQGNTIYF.

The chain employs TRBV30 and TRBJ2-5, with TRBD2 matching 13 bases. Germline trimming cut 2 bases from V and 5 bases from J; bases unmatched to any gene: 8. Looked up from germline, CDR1 is GTSNPN and CDR2 is SVGIG (reference sequence). The CDR3 has 16 amino acids. CDR3 nucleotide sequence: TGTGCCTGGAGTACCCCACTAGCGGGAGGGGGGGAGACCCAGTACTTC. Translation: CAWSTPLAGGGETQYF.

The sample holds a few counts of this clone. The chain combines TRBV11-2 with TRBJ1-1, with D tentatively TRBD1 (5 bases). The CDR3 spans 13 residues. The V and J ends lost 2 bases and 6 bases respectively, with 10 bases between them. CDR1 is SGHAT, CDR2 FQNNGV, per germline. The CDR3 sequence: CASSLTGGAEAFF. In DNA form, the CDR3 reads TGTGCCAGCAGCTTAACAGGTGGGGCTGAAGCTTTCTTT.

The CDR3 sequence is CASSLDGSGLDGYTF. The CDR3, as DNA: TGTGCCAGCAGCTTGGACGGGTCAGGGTTGGATGGCTACACCTTC. The V gene is TRBV5-5, the J gene TRBJ1-2; a weak D match, TRBD1 (5 bases). Germline assignment: CDR1 SGHKS and CDR2 YYEKEE (reference sequence). Between the trimmed V and J ends, which lost 0 bases and 6 bases, there was a span of 15 bases. The CDR3 is 15 residues long.

The J gene is TRBJ2-7, the V gene TRBV6-5, with TRBD1 matching over 8 bases. The CDR3 consists of 15 residues. The V and J ends lost 5 bases and 3 bases, in that order; junction bases with no gene match: 9. The germline CDR1 and CDR2 sequences are MNHEY and SVGAGI. The CDR3 sequence is CASSVSGTGLYEQYF. In DNA, the CDR3 is TGTGCCAGCAGTGTGTCCGGGACAGGCCTCTACGAGCAGTACTTC.

This clone was detected a few times. This sequence joins TRBV28 and TRBJ1-3, with D uncertain. V was cut by 6 bases and J by 2 bases, with 11 bases left in between. This CDR3 is 14 amino acids long. Germline CDR1 is MDHEN and CDR2 is SYDVKM. The CDR3 nucleotides read TGTGCCAGCAGCAGGCGGGCCGCTGGAAACACCATATATTTT. It translates to CASSRRAAGNTIYF.

V and J are TRBV7-2 and TRBJ2-7; 8 bases fit TRBD1. The germline gives CDR1 SGHTA, CDR2 FQGNSA. This CDR3 comprises 15 residues. V lost 3 bases and J lost 5; bases outside the gene matches: 9. This chain's CDR3 is CASSLFQGALNEQYF. The CDR3 DNA follows: TGTGCCAGCAGCTTGTTCCAGGGGGCGCTGAACGAGCAGTACTTC. The whole variable domain, remainder taken from reference TRBV7-2 and TRBJ2-7, is GAGVSQSPSNKVTEKGKDVELRCDPISGHTALYWYRQSLGQGLEFLIYFQGNSAPDKSGLPSDRFSAERTGGSVSTLTIQRTQQEDSAVYLCASSLFQGALNEQYFGPGTRLTVT.

V gene TRBV15 combines with J gene TRBJ1-2; tentatively, D is TRBD1 (6 bases). Per the germline V gene, CDR1 is LNHNV and CDR2 is YYDKDF (reference sequence). The CDR3 runs to 15 residues. V was clipped by 0 bases and J by 5 bases, with 13 bases between them. CDR3 nucleotide sequence: TGTGCCACCAGCAGAGATATTAGGACAGCTTATGGCTACACCTTC. It codes for CATSRDIRTAYGYTF.

The rearrangement links TRBV30 to TRBJ2-1, with D possibly TRBD2 on 6 matching bases. V shed 0 bases and J shed 3 bases, with 12 bases lying between them. The CDR3 spans 15 residues. Germline values: CDR1 GTSNPN, CDR2 SVGIG (reference sequence). CDR3 loop: CAWSVVIGGYNEQFF. Here the CDR3 DNA reads TGTGCCTGGAGTGTAGTAATCGGGGGCTACAATGAGCAGTTCTTC. The complete variable domain, with remaining parts taken from reference TRBV30 and TRBJ2-1, reads SQTIHQWPATLVQPVGSPLSLECTVEGTSNPNLYWYRQAAGRGLQLLFYSVGIGQISSEVPQNLSASRPQDRQFILSSKKLLLSDSGFYLCAWSVVIGGYNEQFFGPGTRLTVL.